This record looks at one T cell receptor (beta chain) sequence and its context. Its specificity is unknown. Clinical symptoms, serum thyroxine and TRAb, thyroid ultrasound and orbital computed tomography together formed the diagnostic basis. This sample stems from a study of T cells in Graves' hyperthyroidism and ophthalmopathy. Study-wide results and limits: Ophthalmopathy prediction by the model preceded onset by a median roughly 6 months. Most thyroid clonotypes that were expanded above 0.001 also turned up in blood.

The length of the CDR3 is 12 residues. Trimming removed 4 bases from V and 11 bases from J; junction bases left unmatched: 7. CDR1 and CDR2 (germline): DFQATT, SNEGSKA (reference sequence). The investigators amplified TCR beta CDR3 regions from RNA transcripts. First-round RT-PCR with HTBI primers amplified the TCR CDR3 region. TCRdb re-analysed the multiplex PCR reads in MiXCR, keeping a single row per CDR3 protein. The table lists a few hundred thousand distinct CDR3 sequences, around 13% of them singletons, with roughly a fifth in the top ten. The clonotype originates from a woman aged 30 to 39 with Graves' ophthalmopathy. V gene TRBV20-1 combines with J gene TRBJ2-3, with 9 positions matching TRBD2. Sequencing was carried out using blood. The CDR3 DNA is TGCAGTGCTATCTCAGGGCGGGGGGGGCAGTATTTT. Its protein is CSAISGRGGQYF.